The 30 T cell receptor beta chains reported below all come from one sample, sequenced in a study of early stage breast cancer tumors. The method was immunoSEQ multiplex PCR; TCRdb's version includes in-frame clones alone and lacks a portion of them. Of about 6,000 clones in the sample, roughly 80% were seen once. Input material: normal breast tissue next to the tumor. The receptors shown here come from a person aged 65-85 years with breast cancer.

J is TRBJ1-2 and V is TRBV12-5; D is possibly TRBD1 (6 bases). Trimming took 5 bases from V and 1 from J, leaving 17 bases between them. From germline, CDR1 is LGHNT and CDR2 FRNRAP. This CDR3 has 16 residues. The CDR3 loop reads CASGIGGQALNYGYTF. Written as DNA, the CDR3 is TGTGCTAGTGGTATAGGGGGTCAGGCTCTTAACTATGGCTACACCTTC.

The rearrangement links TRBV4-2 to TRBJ2-1, with TRBD1 identical over 8 bases. Trimming took 0 bases from V and 2 from J; bases not matched to a gene: 9. Germline assignment: CDR1 LGHNA and CDR2 YNFKEQ. This CDR3 is built from 18 residues. Here the CDR3 DNA reads TGTGCCAGCAGCCAAGACCTGGGGAGGACAGGGCCCTACAATGAGCAGTTCTTC. It codes for CASSQDLGRTGPYNEQFF.

This clone was seen a few times. This chain uses TRBV29-1 with TRBJ2-7, with TRBD2 matching over 12 bases. Per the germline V gene, CDR1 is SQVTM and CDR2 is ANQGSEA. V lost 6 bases, J lost 0 bases, and 12 bases stayed unmatched. The CDR3 length is 17 residues. The CDR3: CSVGLRTSGATSYEQYF. CDR3 DNA sequence: TGCAGCGTAGGCTTACGGACTAGCGGGGCCACCTCCTACGAGCAGTACTTC.

The chain joins TRBV6-1 to TRBJ2-4; TRBD1 aligns across 8 bases. The CDR3 is made up of 13 amino acids. Germline V gene data show CDR1 as MNHNS and CDR2 as SASEGT. The V gene end was trimmed by 6 bases and the J gene end by 5 bases; junction bases not matched to a gene: 3. CDR3 in amino acids: CASSRGQENIQYF. The DNA of the CDR3 is TGTGCCAGCAGCAGGGGGCAAGAAAACATTCAGTACTTC.

This rearrangement joins TRBV5-6 to TRBJ2-6; D is perhaps TRBD2 (6 bases). Germline V gene sequence: CDR1 SGHDT, CDR2 YYEEEE. The CDR3 runs 16 residues. V lost 5 bases to trimming and J lost 1 base, with 13 bases between them. CDR3 in amino acids: CASRQAGPSGANVLTF. CDR3 bases: TGTGCCAGCAGACAGGCGGGGCCGTCTGGGGCCAACGTCCTGACTTTC.

V gene TRBV20-1 combines with J gene TRBJ2-5, with D perhaps TRBD2 (5 bases). The CDR3 loop spans 11 amino acids. V dropped 5 bases and J dropped 10 bases, with 14 bases sitting between them. Germline V lookup: CDR1 DFQATT, CDR2 SNEGSKA (reference sequence). As DNA, the CDR3 is TGCAGTGCTTGCGGTGAGGAGGACCAGTACTTC. Protein: CSACGEEDQYF.

This clone was seen just once. The junction and the germline gene differ at one end; a read error may be behind it. This chain joins TRBV30 and TRBJ1-2; 12 bases align to TRBD1. CDR1 is GTSNPN, CDR2 SVGIG, per germline (reference sequence). The CDR3 is made up of 14 amino acids. CDR3 bases: TGTGCCTGGAGTTCAAGGGACAGGGGGCCACTCGATCTTTTC. Protein: CAWSSRDRGPLDLF.

The rearrangement joins TRBV15 to TRBJ1-5, with a weak D call TRBD1 (5 bases). The CDR3 is made up of 15 amino acids. Germline CDR1 LNHNV, CDR2 YYDKDF (reference sequence). With 8 bases removed from V and 6 bases from J, the gap between germline ends came to 20 bases. The CDR3 loop reads CATSRGTAFLQPQHF. For the CDR3, the DNA is TGTGCCACCTCGCGAGGGACTGCCTTTCTTCAGCCCCAGCATTTT.

The chain is built from TRBV7-2 and TRBJ2-5; 8 bases match TRBD2. The CDR3 totals 16 residues. Germline V lookup: CDR1 SGHTA, CDR2 FQGNSA. J was trimmed by 5 bases and V by 5 bases; bases with no gene match: 13. The CDR3 DNA follows: TGTGCCAGCAGCCCGGGGGGGACGGTACGGCGGGAGACCCAGTACTTC. It translates to CASSPGGTVRRETQYF.

The chain is built from TRBV19 and TRBJ1-5, with D hard to call. The V gene's germline CDR1 is LNHDA and CDR2 SQIVND (reference sequence). This CDR3 comprises 14 residues. Trimming took 7 bases from V and 0 from J, leaving 10 bases between them. In DNA form, the CDR3 reads TGTGCCAGTATTAACGGTTATAGCAATCAGCCCCAGCATTTT. Its protein is CASINGYSNQPQHF.

This chain connects TRBV7-6 to TRBJ2-3; D is perhaps TRBD1 (5 bases). Germline CDR1 SGHVS, CDR2 FNYEAQ. The CDR3 is made up of 15 amino acids. The V and J ends lost 4 bases and 6 bases respectively, with 17 bases between them. The CDR3 nucleotides read TGTGCCAGCAGCTCGTGGGCAGGGCAAGGGGATACGCAGTATTTT. Its translation is CASSSWAGQGDTQYF.

The chain employs TRBV19 and TRBJ1-4; D not certain. In germline, CDR1 is LNHDA, CDR2 SQIVND (reference sequence). The CDR3 is made up of 14 amino acids. Trimming removed 4 bases from V and 0 bases from J, with 6 bases in between. CDR3 residues: CASSTGTTNEKLFF. CDR3 in DNA: TGTGCCAGTAGTACAGGAACAACTAATGAAAAACTGTTTTTT.

Judged by abundance, this clone is large. The rearrangement links TRBV27 to TRBJ1-5; possibly TRBD1 for D (6 bases). The germline V gene encodes CDR1 MNHEY and CDR2 SMNVEV (reference sequence). The CDR3 length is 14 residues. Deletions cut 2 bases from V and 6 bases from J, with 11 bases between. The CDR3 DNA reads as TGTGCCAGCAGTTTAGTGGGGGCGACTCAGCCCCAGCATTTT. Protein product: CASSLVGATQPQHF.

This clone was observed a few times. The V call is TRBV7-9, the J call TRBJ1-2, with 8 bases identical to TRBD1. The J segment lost 4 bases and the V segment lost 5 bases, leaving 9 bases of the junction unmatched. Germline V lookup: CDR1 SEHNR, CDR2 FQNEAQ (reference sequence). This CDR3 comprises 15 residues. The CDR3 nucleotides are TGTGCCAGCAGCCCCGGACAGGGCTTCGGCTATGGCTACACCTTC. Translation: CASSPGQGFGYGYTF.

The chain uses TRBV6-6 and TRBJ2-1; 7 bases match TRBD2. Trimming removed 0 bases from V and 5 bases from J; junction bases left unmatched: 7. The CDR3 covers 16 residues. Germline V gene sequence: CDR1 MNHNY, CDR2 SVGAGI (reference sequence). Here the CDR3 DNA reads TGTGCCAGCAGTTACTCCGGGCGGGAGTCTAACAATGAGCAGTTCTTC. The encoded protein is CASSYSGRESNNEQFF.

Comment on this clone: The junction shows a germline mismatch at one end, possibly a read error. This sequence joins TRBV2 and TRBJ1-1, with unresolved D. Germline assignment: CDR1 SNHLY and CDR2 FYNNEI. The CDR3 contains 14 residues. CDR3 sequence: CASSEVEVNTEAFF. CDR3 coding DNA: TGTGCCAGCAGTGAGGTTGAGGTGAATACTGAAGCTTTCTTT. Supplemented by reference TRBV2 and TRBJ1-1, the full variable domain reads EPEVTQTPSHQVTQMGQEVILRCVPISNHLYFYWYRQILGQKVEFLVSFYNNEISEKSEIFDDQFSVERPDGSNFTLKIRSTKLEDSAMYFCASSEVEVNTEAFFGQGTRLTVV.

In this sample, this clone turned up once. This rearrangement joins TRBV5-1 to TRBJ2-5, with unresolved D. This CDR3 spans 13 amino acids. Germline loops: CDR1 SGHRS, CDR2 YFSETQ. V was shortened by 4 bases and J by 5 bases, with 12 bases between the two germline ends. The CDR3 DNA reads TGCGCCAGCAGCGGAGAATCGCGGGAGACCCAGTACTTC. The encoded protein is CASSGESRETQYF.

This clone has just one count. The chain has TRBV7-8 and TRBJ2-3; 8 bases agree with TRBD2. The CDR3 sequence is 14 residues long. Germline CDR1 reads SGHVS; CDR2 reads FQNEAQ. Trimming at V came to 4 bases and at J to 4 bases, leaving 4 bases not matched to a gene. In DNA, the CDR3 is TGTGCCAGCAGCTCCCAGCGGGAGCCAGATACGCAGTATTTT. It yields the protein CASSSQREPDTQYF. The variable domain in full, completed from reference TRBV7-8 and TRBJ2-3, reads GAGVSQSPRYKVAKRGQDVALRCDPISGHVSLFWYQQALGQGPEFLTYFQNEAQLDKSGLPSDRFFAERPEGSVSTLKIQRTQQEDSAVYLCASSSQREPDTQYFGPGTRLTVL.

CDR3 sequence: CASSFADRMRGSGYTF. CDR3 sequence (DNA): TGTGCCAGCAGTTTTGCAGACAGGATGAGGGGCTCTGGCTACACCTTC. The chain couples TRBV27 to TRBJ1-2; D might be TRBD1 (6 bases). Germline V gene sequence: CDR1 MNHEY, CDR2 SMNVEV (reference sequence). V lost 3 bases, J lost 7 bases, and 21 bases lay in between. The CDR3 length is 16 residues.

The genes are TRBV28 and TRBJ1-3, with 7 positions matching TRBD1. Germline V gene data show CDR1 as MDHEN and CDR2 as SYDVKM. The CDR3 is 16 amino acids. V shed 5 bases and J 3 bases; nucleotides not matched to a gene: 10. This CDR3 reads CASSPLGTAFGNTIYF. As DNA, the CDR3 is TGTGCCAGCAGTCCCCTCGGGACAGCGTTTGGAAACACCATATATTTT.

The J gene is TRBJ2-3, the V gene TRBV28; 8 bases are shared with TRBD1. Germline loops: CDR1 MDHEN, CDR2 SYDVKM. V gave up 4 bases and J gave up 1 base; unmatched junction bases: 4. The CDR3 sequence is 15 residues long. The CDR3 region has the DNA TGTGCCAGCAGTTCTGGACAGGGAGGCACAGATACGCAGTATTTT. Protein product: CASSSGQGGTDTQYF.

The chain recombines TRBV5-8 with TRBJ2-2; TRBD1 matches at 9 bases. The CDR3 covers 16 residues. Germline CDR1 reads SGHTS; CDR2 reads YDEGEE. Germline trimming cut 4 bases from V and 5 bases from J; bases unmatched to any gene: 9. The DNA for the CDR3 is TGTGCCAGCAGCCCCGGGACAGGGTTTATTACCGGGGAGCTGTTTTTT. Amino acid sequence: CASSPGTGFITGELFF. Combining the CDR3 with reference TRBV5-8 and TRBJ2-2 gives the whole variable domain EAGVTQSPTHLIKTRGQQATLRCSPISGHTSVYWYQQALGLGLQFLLWYDEGEERNRGNFPPRFSGRQFPNYSSELNVNALELEDSALYLCASSPGTGFITGELFFGEGSRLTVL.

The chain combines TRBV12-5 with TRBJ2-1; possible D gene TRBD2, 5 bases. The germline CDR1 and CDR2 sequences are LGHNT and FRNRAP. The CDR3 runs to 13 residues. V gave up 0 bases and J gave up 11 bases, with 11 bases separating them. The CDR3 spells CASGLVPPGKQFF. CDR3 coding DNA: TGTGCTAGTGGTTTGGTACCACCGGGAAAGCAGTTCTTC.

The rearrangement links TRBV2 to TRBJ1-2; no clear D gene. The CDR3 has 14 amino acids. V lost 3 bases and J lost 4, with 12 bases in between. Germline V gene lookup returns CDR1 SNHLY and CDR2 FYNNEI. This CDR3 reads CASSDPGMIYGYTF. DNA for the CDR3: TGTGCCAGCAGTGATCCGGGTATGATCTATGGCTACACCTTC.

The rearrangement links TRBV27 to TRBJ1-2, with TRBD1 as a possible D gene (6 bases). Trimming removed 10 bases at V and 2 bases at J, with 17 bases between. This CDR3 contains 14 residues. Germline CDR1 is MNHEY and CDR2 is SMNVEV (reference sequence). The chain's CDR3 is CATRSMGANYGYTF. The CDR3 DNA reads as TGTGCCACTCGATCAATGGGGGCCAACTATGGCTACACCTTC.

The chain is built from TRBV6-5 and TRBJ1-5, with D maybe TRBD1 (5 bases). Per the germline V gene, CDR1 is MNHEY and CDR2 is SVGAGI. V was clipped by 8 bases and J by 11 bases, with 7 bases between them. The CDR3 runs to 9 residues. The chain's CDR3 is CASGAAQHF. The DNA for the CDR3 is TGTGCCAGCGGGGCAGCCCAGCATTTT.

V is TRBV2 and J is TRBJ1-2; no clear D. CDR1 is SNHLY, CDR2 FYNNEI, per germline. With 6 bases removed from V and 0 bases from J, the gap between germline ends came to 11 bases. This CDR3 is built from 14 residues. CDR3 sequence reads: CASSLTTANYGYTF. CDR3 sequence (DNA): TGTGCCAGCAGCCTGACAACTGCTAACTATGGCTACACCTTC.

This sequence joins TRBV23-1 and TRBJ2-5, with D tentatively TRBD2 (5 bases). TRBV23-1 is assigned to the ORF class and has an uncertain function. The CDR3 contains 15 residues. V was shortened by 0 bases and J by 4 bases, with 12 bases between the two germline ends. CDR3 DNA: TGCGCCAGCAGTCAATCAAAGCGGTGTGGAGAGACCCAGTACTTC. Residues: CASSQSKRCGETQYF.

The genes are TRBV9 and TRBJ1-2, with D uncertain. V was trimmed by 3 bases and J by 5 bases, leaving 14 bases between them. Germline lookup yields CDR1 SGDLS and CDR2 YYNGEE. The CDR3 loop spans 14 amino acids. CDR3 protein: CASSAGIPDYGYTF. CDR3 in DNA: TGTGCCAGCAGCGCAGGTATACCGGATTATGGCTACACCTTC.

This clone came up once. The rearrangement links TRBV5-1 to TRBJ2-1; TRBD1 aligns across 7 bases. The CDR3 covers 15 residues. V trimming: 4 bases; J trimming: 4 bases; junction bases outside the gene matches: 8. Germline loops: CDR1 SGHRS, CDR2 YFSETQ. In nucleotides, the CDR3 is TGCGCCAGCAGCCGGACAGGACCAAGTTACAATGAGCAGTTCTTC. This codes for CASSRTGPSYNEQFF.